The clone carrying this T cell receptor (beta chain) showed up just a few times. Its antigen is still unknown. 60 Vbeta and 13 Jbeta primers were used in PCR. Here immunoSEQ multiplex PCR was the method, and the copy in TCRdb shows in-frame clones only, minus some. The table lists about 110,000 clones, 70% of them singletons. V shed 5 bases and J shed 2 bases, with 23 bases lying between them. Germline CDR1 reads MGHRA; CDR2 reads YSYEKL. The CDR3 contains 18 residues. This sample stems from a study of cytomegalovirus exposure and HLA in healthy donors. The study's findings and limits: Certain indistinguishable V segments, among them TRBV6-2 and TRBV6-3, were excluded. Later on, a genetic analysis was performed. It linked a missense variant in DCLRE1C with V- and J-gene trimming of TCR beta. Rates of TCR association differed by HLA locus in a later analysis, with DRB1 highest and HLA-C lowest.

Sequencing was performed on PBMCs. The chain couples TRBV4-1 to TRBJ2-3, with a tentative D call TRBD2 (5 bases). The sequence was collected from a man aged 30-40 years in good health and CMV-seropositive. The CDR3 DNA reads as TGCGCCAGCAGCTTTAGCGAAGGAAGGGTAGGGTACACAGATACGCAGTATTTT. Amino acids: CASSFSEGRVGYTDTQYF.